These 18 T cell receptor beta chains came from one sample sequenced in a study of T cell responses to AZD1222 COVID-19 vaccine. Profiling relied on immunoSEQ multiplex PCR, and the TCRdb table lists in-frame clones only, not all of them. Altogether 100,000 or so clones are present, around nine tenths being singletons, with the ten largest covering 10% to 15%. The starting material was peripheral blood, obtained on day 0 of AZD1222 vaccination. All receptors come from an adult in good health.

The chain employs TRBV5-1 and TRBJ2-2; TRBD2 agrees at 12 bases. Germline loops: CDR1 SGHRS, CDR2 YFSETQ. V gave up 3 bases and J gave up 3 bases; unmatched junction bases: 3. CDR3 size: 16 residues. CDR3 nucleotides: TGCGCCAGCAGCTCCGGGACTAGCGGGTACACCGGGGAGCTGTTTTTT. Translated: CASSSGTSGYTGELFF.

The chain is built from TRBV28 and TRBJ2-1; D may be TRBD1 (5 bases). Deletions cut 8 bases from V and 3 bases from J, with 11 bases between. The germline V gene encodes CDR1 MDHEN and CDR2 SYDVKM. The CDR3 has 13 amino acids. For the CDR3, the DNA is TGTGCCAGCGCAGGGTTTTACTACAATGAGCAGTTCTTC. Protein product: CASAGFYYNEQFF.

J is TRBJ2-3 and V is TRBV6-5; D ambiguous. CDR1 is MNHEY and CDR2 is SVGAGI in the germline V gene. CDR3 length: 14 residues. Trimming removed 4 bases at V and 1 base at J, with 9 bases between. The CDR3 DNA reads as TGTGCCAGCAGTTCAAGGCAGGGCACAGATACGCAGTATTTT. As protein: CASSSRQGTDTQYF.

The chain employs TRBV7-6 and TRBJ1-3, with a tentative D call TRBD1 (6 bases). CDR1 is SGHVS, CDR2 FNYEAQ, per germline. The CDR3 extends over 16 amino acids. Trimming stripped 1 base from V and 0 bases from J, with 10 bases between. Written as DNA, the CDR3 is TGTGCCAGCAGCTTAGGTTTGGGGGCCTCTGGAAACACCATATATTTT. As protein: CASSLGLGASGNTIYF.

The chain employs TRBV29-1 and TRBJ2-7, with 8 nucleotides matching TRBD1. There are 14 residues in the CDR3. CDR1 is SQVTM, CDR2 ANQGSEA, per germline. The J segment lost 7 bases and the V segment lost 1 base, leaving 9 bases of the junction unmatched. CDR3 loop: CSVEADRGVGEQYF. CDR3 bases: TGCAGCGTTGAAGCCGACAGGGGCGTAGGGGAGCAGTACTTC.

The chain has TRBV19 and TRBJ2-7; D possibly corresponds to TRBD2 (6 bases). The CDR3 contains 13 residues. Per germline, CDR1 LNHDA and CDR2 SQIVND (reference sequence). V shed 4 bases and J shed 1 base, with 8 bases lying between them. CDR3 nucleotides: TGTGCCAGTAGTAAGGGACTTTCCTACGAGCAGTACTTC. Translating gives CASSKGLSYEQYF.

V is TRBV27 and J is TRBJ2-7; D gene unclear. This CDR3 contains 15 residues. Trimming left V 5 bases short and J 6 bases short, with 20 bases between. Germline CDR1 is MNHEY and CDR2 is SMNVEV (reference sequence). The CDR3 coding sequence is TGTGCCAGCAGTCGCCACTCCTCCGATCCGTCCGAGCAGTACTTC. Protein: CASSRHSSDPSEQYF.

The chain couples TRBV4-1 to TRBJ1-6, with TRBD1 matching 7 bases. The CDR3 length is 15 residues. V lost 3 bases, J lost 5 bases, and 4 bases stayed unmatched. Germline V gene sequence: CDR1 MGHRA, CDR2 YSYEKL. The CDR3 DNA follows: TGCGCCAGCAGCCAGGTGACAGGGAATAATTCACCCCTCCACTTT. The encoded protein is CASSQVTGNNSPLHF.

The rearrangement joins TRBV19 to TRBJ2-3; 11 bases map to TRBD2. The CDR3 sequence is 15 residues long. Losses at the gene ends were 5 bases for V and 5 bases for J; bases not matched to a gene: 6. The germline V gene encodes CDR1 LNHDA and CDR2 SQIVND (reference sequence). The CDR3 region is CASSLTSGVGDTQYF. The CDR3 bases are TGTGCCAGTAGTCTGACTAGCGGGGTTGGAGATACGCAGTATTTT. Using reference TRBV19 and TRBJ2-3 for the parts outside the CDR3, the full variable domain is DGGITQSPKYLFRKEGQNVTLSCEQNLNHDAMYWYRQDPGQGLRLIYYSQIVNDFQKGDIAEGYSVSREKKESFPLTVTSAQKNPTAFYLCASSLTSGVGDTQYFGPGTRLTVL.

This rearrangement joins TRBV3-1 (or the pseudogene TRBV3-2) to TRBJ1-5; D is ambiguous. Trimming shortened V by 0 bases and J by 9 bases, and 9 bases separated the two germline ends. From germline, CDR1 is LGHDT and CDR2 YNNKEL (reference sequence). This CDR3 has 13 amino acids. CDR3 loop: CASSQDPFRPQHF. The CDR3 DNA follows: TGTGCCAGCAGCCAAGATCCGTTTCGGCCCCAGCATTTT.

This clone was picked up one time. The V call is TRBV3-1 (or the pseudogene TRBV3-2), the J call TRBJ2-2, with TRBD2 matching 8 bases. The CDR3 is 16 amino acids. Losses at the gene ends were 3 bases for V and 5 bases for J; bases not matched to a gene: 8. Germline-derived CDR1 and CDR2 are LGHDT and YNNKEL (reference sequence). CDR3: CASSHGGGKRTGELFF. DNA for the CDR3: TGTGCCAGCAGCCACGGCGGGGGGAAGCGGACCGGGGAGCTGTTTTTT.

J is TRBJ2-7 and V is TRBV5-1, with D possibly matching TRBD1 (5 bases). CDR3 size: 17 residues. Germline CDR1 and CDR2: SGHRS and YFSETQ. With 2 bases removed from V and 0 bases from J, the gap between germline ends came to 18 bases. CDR3 region: CASSFSSGIWDSYEQYF. CDR3 nucleotide sequence: TGCGCCAGCAGCTTCTCCTCAGGGATTTGGGACTCCTACGAGCAGTACTTC.

The rearrangement joins TRBV30 to TRBJ1-6, with TRBD1 identical over 7 bases. This CDR3 region has 17 residues. With V trimmed by 5 bases and J by 0 bases, 10 bases remained unmatched. Germline V gene sequence: CDR1 GTSNPN, CDR2 SVGIG (reference sequence). The CDR3 DNA is TGTGCCTGGGATTCGCTACAGGGGAGCTCCTATAATTCACCCCTCCACTTT. Amino acids: CAWDSLQGSSYNSPLHF.

This clone was found a few times. The chain recombines TRBV30 with TRBJ1-6; tentative D call: TRBD1 (6 bases). The germline V and J ends were trimmed by 5 bases and 7 bases, with 15 bases remaining between them. The germline V gene encodes CDR1 GTSNPN and CDR2 SVGIG (reference sequence). The CDR3 has 14 amino acids. CDR3 loop: CAWGTGTLNSPLHF. CDR3 in DNA: TGTGCCTGGGGAACCGGGACATTGAATTCACCCCTCCACTTT.

J is TRBJ1-6 and V is TRBV11-2, with D unresolved. The germline V gene encodes CDR1 SGHAT and CDR2 FQNNGV. The length of the CDR3 is 13 residues. V lost 5 bases and J lost 6, with 8 bases in between. CDR3 DNA sequence: TGTGCCAGCAGCCGACGACCTAATTCACCCCTCCACTTT. It encodes CASSRRPNSPLHF.

This chain connects TRBV5-1 to TRBJ1-5; D is uncertain. This CDR3 region has 15 residues. Germline V CDR1 and CDR2: SGHRS, YFSETQ. V gave up 0 bases and J gave up 0 bases, with 7 bases separating them. In DNA form, the CDR3 reads TGCGCCAGCAGCTTGGGGATATATAGCAATCAGCCCCAGCATTTT. It yields the protein CASSLGIYSNQPQHF.

This clone was seen only a few times. The chain combines TRBV6-5 with TRBJ1-5; 9 bases fit TRBD1. After removal of 6 bases from V and 0 bases from J, the junction contained 3 bases not matched to a gene. The CDR3 totals 15 residues. Germline CDR1 is MNHEY and CDR2 is SVGAGI. CDR3 residues: CASRRTGDSNQPQHF. CDR3 coding DNA: TGTGCCAGCAGAAGGACAGGGGATAGCAATCAGCCCCAGCATTTT.

The rearrangement uses TRBV21-1 and TRBJ1-5. TRBV21-1 is marked as a pseudogene. CDR3 length equals 14 residues. The DNA for the CDR3 is TGTGCCAGCAGCAAAGAAAGGGATAATCAGCCCCAGCATTTT. Its translation: CASSKERDNQPQHF.